Reported below is one TCR beta chain. Its antigen is not identified. These data come from a study of circulating and synovial CD4+ cells in juvenile arthritis. Study-level results: CPL versus bulk CD4 samples: T cell genome counts differed by at least an order of magnitude. Traditional Vbeta family usage analysis missed the pathogenic-like versus bulk difference.

Measured with immunoSEQ multiplex PCR; TCRdb has only the in-frame clones, and not every one. Among about 2,500 clones listed, roughly 90% were seen once. V dropped 2 bases and J dropped 4; count of bases not matched to a gene: 7. The CDR3 sequence is 17 residues long. Germline CDR1 is SGHNT and CDR2 is YYREEE (reference sequence). The sequence came from a human donor with juvenile idiopathic arthritis. The specimen sequenced was HLA-DR+ CD4+ T cells from blood. Subset described: circulating pathogenic-like lymphocytes, sorted as HLA-DR+CD14-CD3+CD4+CD25low/- blood T cells. The chain links TRBV5-4 to TRBJ2-5, with TRBD2 matching 14 bases. CDR3 sequence: CASSLKTSGGAGETQYF. DNA of the CDR3: TGTGCCAGCAGCTTAAAGACTAGCGGGGGGGCTGGAGAGACCCAGTACTTC.